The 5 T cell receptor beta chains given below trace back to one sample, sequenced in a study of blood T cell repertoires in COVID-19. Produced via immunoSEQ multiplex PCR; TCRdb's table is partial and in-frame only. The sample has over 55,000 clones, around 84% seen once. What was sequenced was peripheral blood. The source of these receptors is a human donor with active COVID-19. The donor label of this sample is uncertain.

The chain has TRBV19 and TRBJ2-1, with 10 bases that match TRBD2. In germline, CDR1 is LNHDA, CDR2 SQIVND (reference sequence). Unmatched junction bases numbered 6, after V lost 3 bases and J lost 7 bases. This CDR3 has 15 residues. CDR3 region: CASSILAGGGNEQFF. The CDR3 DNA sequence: TGTGCCAGTAGTATCTTAGCGGGAGGTGGGAATGAGCAGTTCTTC.

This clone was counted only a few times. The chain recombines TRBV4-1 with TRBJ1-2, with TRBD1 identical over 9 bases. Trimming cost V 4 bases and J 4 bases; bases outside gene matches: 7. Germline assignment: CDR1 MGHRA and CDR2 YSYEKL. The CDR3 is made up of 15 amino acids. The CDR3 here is CASSPATTGGYGYTF. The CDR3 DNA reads TGCGCCAGCAGCCCGGCGACGACAGGGGGCTATGGCTACACCTTC.

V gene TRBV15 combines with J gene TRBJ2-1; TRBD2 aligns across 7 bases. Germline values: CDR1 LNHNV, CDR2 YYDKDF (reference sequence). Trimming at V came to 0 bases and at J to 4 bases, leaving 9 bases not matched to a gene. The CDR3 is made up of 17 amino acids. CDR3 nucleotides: TGTGCCACCAGCAGAGACATCCGCCTAGCGGTTTACAATGAGCAGTTCTTC. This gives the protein CATSRDIRLAVYNEQFF.

This CDR3 is CASSLEAEQFF. The CDR3 region has the DNA TGTGCCAGCAGCTTAGAAGCCGAGCAGTTCTTC. The genes are TRBV7-9 and TRBJ2-1; the D is unclear. The CDR3 is 11 amino acids. Germline V gene lookup returns CDR1 SEHNR and CDR2 FQNEAQ (reference sequence). Trimming pared 1 base from V and 10 bases from J, leaving 5 bases between. Full variable domain (remainder filled in from reference TRBV7-9 and TRBJ2-1): DTGVSQNPRHKITKRGQNVTFRCDPISEHNRLYWYRQTLGQGPEFLTYFQNEAQLEKSRLLSDRFSAERPKGSFSTLEIQRTEQGDSAMYLCASSLEAEQFFGPGTRLTVL.

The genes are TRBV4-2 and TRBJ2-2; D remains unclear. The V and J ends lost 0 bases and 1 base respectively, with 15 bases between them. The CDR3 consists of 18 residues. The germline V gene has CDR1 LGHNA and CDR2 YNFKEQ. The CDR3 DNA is TGTGCCAGCAGCCAAGAAGGTCCGGCAGGCCTGAACACCGGGGAGCTGTTTTTT. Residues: CASSQEGPAGLNTGELFF.